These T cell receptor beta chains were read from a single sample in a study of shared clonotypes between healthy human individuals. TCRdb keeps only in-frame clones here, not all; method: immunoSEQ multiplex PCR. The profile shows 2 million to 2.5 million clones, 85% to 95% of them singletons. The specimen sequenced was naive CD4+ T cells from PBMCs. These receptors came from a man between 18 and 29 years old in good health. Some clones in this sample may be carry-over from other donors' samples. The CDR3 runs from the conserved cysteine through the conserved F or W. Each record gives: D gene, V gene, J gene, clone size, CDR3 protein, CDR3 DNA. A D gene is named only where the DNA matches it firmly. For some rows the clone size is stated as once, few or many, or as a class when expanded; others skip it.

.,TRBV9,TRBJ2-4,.,CASSASENIQYF,TGTGCCAGCAGCGCGAGTGAAAACATTCAGTACTTC
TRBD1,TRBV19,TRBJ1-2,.,CASSIAPPGQGAFKHGYTF,TGTGCCAGTAGTATAGCCCCCCCGGGACAGGGGGCATTTAAGCATGGCTACACCTTC
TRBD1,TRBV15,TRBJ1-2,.,CATSRSPQGDGYTF,TGTGCCACCAGCAGAAGCCCCCAGGGGGACGGCTACACCTTC
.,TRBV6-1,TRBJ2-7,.,CASTSQGVDYEQYF,TGTGCCAGCACCTCCCAGGGTGTGGACTACGAGCAGTACTTC
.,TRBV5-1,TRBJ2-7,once,CASSPGGQQYYEQYF,TGCGCCAGCAGCCCGGGGGGACAACAGTACTACGAGCAGTACTTC
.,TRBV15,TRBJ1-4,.,CATSRDRRDYGKLFF,TGTGCCACCAGCAGAGACCGCCGGGACTACGGAAAACTGTTTTTT
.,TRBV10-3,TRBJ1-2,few,CAISGDSGYTF,TGTGCCATCAGTGGTGATTCTGGCTACACCTTC
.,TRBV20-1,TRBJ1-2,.,CSASAVFGYTF,TGCAGTGCTAGTGCCGTCTTTGGCTACACCTTC
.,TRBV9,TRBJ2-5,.,CASSVGRGVGIQETQYF,TGTGCCAGCAGCGTAGGGCGGGGAGTGGGCATCCAAGAGACCCAGTACTTC
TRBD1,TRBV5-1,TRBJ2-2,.,CASSQGAITGELFF,TGCGCCAGCAGCCAGGGGGCGATCACCGGGGAGCTGTTTTTT
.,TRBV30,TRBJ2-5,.,CAWSSDSQETQYF,TGTGCCTGGAGTTCGGACTCACAAGAGACCCAGTACTTC
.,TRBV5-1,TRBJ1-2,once,CASSPTGFNYGYTF,TGCGCCAGCAGCCCAACCGGATTTAACTATGGCTACACCTTC
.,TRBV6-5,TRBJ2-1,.,CASRKTGGGAFF,TGTGCCAGCAGAAAAACCGGGGGAGGCGCGTTCTTC
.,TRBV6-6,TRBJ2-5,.,CASSLGVRGETQYF,TGTGCCAGCAGTTTGGGAGTCCGAGGAGAGACCCAGTACTTC
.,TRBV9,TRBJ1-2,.,CASSVGGSYGYTF,TGTGCCAGCAGCGTAGGAGGGAGCTATGGCTACACCTTC
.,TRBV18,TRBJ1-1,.,CASSPLEMNTEAFF,TGTGCCAGCTCACCACTTGAGATGAACACTGAAGCTTTCTTT
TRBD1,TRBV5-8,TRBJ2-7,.,CASSPGQYEQYF,TGTGCCAGCAGCCCGGGACAGTACGAGCAGTACTTC
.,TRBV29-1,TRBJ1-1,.,CTGSSRGSEAFF,TGCACGGGGAGCTCTAGAGGGTCCGAAGCTTTCTTT
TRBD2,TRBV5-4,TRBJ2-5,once,CASSSGTSGAEGTQYF,TGTGCCAGCAGCTCAGGGACTAGCGGGGCCGAGGGGACCCAGTACTTC
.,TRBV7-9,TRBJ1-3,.,CASSLVGGYSGNTIYF,TGTGCCAGCAGCTTAGTTGGGGGTTACTCTGGAAACACCATATATTTT
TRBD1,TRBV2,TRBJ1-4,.,CASSPRQGAGEKLFF,TGTGCCAGCAGTCCACGACAGGGGGCGGGTGAAAAACTGTTTTTT
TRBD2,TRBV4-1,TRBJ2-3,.,CASSQPTVSSGYTQYF,TGCGCCAGCAGCCAACCCACGGTATCTAGCGGGTATACGCAGTATTTT
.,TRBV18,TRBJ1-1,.,CASSAGGAQDTEAFF,TGTGCCAGCTCGGCGGGGGGGGCGCAGGACACTGAAGCTTTCTTT
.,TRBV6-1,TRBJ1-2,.,CASRGGVGYGYTF,TGTGCCAGCAGGGGGGGAGTAGGGTATGGCTACACCTTC
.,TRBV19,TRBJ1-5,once,CASTGAYSNQPQHF,TGTGCCAGTACGGGAGCATATAGCAATCAGCCCCAGCATTTT